The present T cell receptor beta chain was sequenced within a study of shared clonotypes between healthy human individuals (dated by TCRdb to the early 2020s). The study in broad terms: Two women and a few men aged 18 to 49 years were included in the cohort. To estimate repertoire size and how much clonotype sharing occurs between individuals, the study deeply sequenced the blood TCR repertoires of 5 or 6 healthy adults. Libraries were prepared and TCR repertoires were sequenced by different laboratories using diverse techniques, in order to increase sequencing depth and limit assay-specific biases. Each donor's leukapheresis produced roughly between roughly 0.85 and 9.5 billion PBMCs. Paper-wide results and their limitations: Pairwise subsampling led to the expectation that sequencing depth would affect the degree of clonotype sharing among donors. Only blood was sampled, and tissue TCR repertoires likely differ from those in blood. Because the study included only a small number of donors, the genetic and exposure-history diversity represented was limited.

In the case of this clone: Its antigen is unknown. Base qualities are missing; no much larger clone stands one base away.

The germline V gene (reference sequence) provides CDR1 LNHDA and CDR2 SQIVND. Germline trimming amounts to 3 bases on V and 0 bases on J, with 5 as the count of junction bases outside the gene matches. The CDR3 contains 15 residues, cysteine and phenylalanine counted. The only DNA kept is the CDR3, 45 bases in frame from the first base. The donors were healthy, HIV-negative adults who had no recently reported acute infections or vaccinations. Only Caucasian adults living in Nashville, Tennessee, USA were represented among the donors. For unsorted samples, around 90 million PBMCs were counted, and genomic DNA was extracted using the QIAamp DNA Blood Mini kit. Blood was obtained by leukapheresis, after which PBMCs were separated by Ficoll-Histopaque density gradient centrifugation and cryopreserved in liquid nitrogen vapor phase. TCR CDR3 regions were amplified from genomic DNA by multiplex PCR using the deep immunoSEQ assay. For each cell subset, the extracted genomic DNA was distributed evenly across all wells of several immunoSEQ 96-well plates, and each plate served as one replicate. For unsorted PBMC, roughly 0.3 ug of genomic DNA, equivalent to about 30,000 T cell genomes, went into each replicate PCR. Ten immunoSEQ deep assay plates were used to sequence the unsorted PBMC genomic DNA. Purified libraries were quantified with a Qubit 3.0 fluorometer, sized on a Bioanalyzer 2100, and re-quantified with the KAPA Library Quantification kit. Every immunoSEQ 96-well plate was sequenced on a dedicated single-read 150-cycle Illumina NextSeq 550 flow cell. The paper's processing steps were these. Because the immunoSEQ output included only junctional sequences and no quality scores, the filtering could not be the same as the filtering used for full-length reads. Sequences were annotated with PyIR, a Python wrapper for IgBLAST v1.9, and V/J genes and CDR3 were assigned using IMGT germline references. Any read was removed if the V/J assignment was weak (E-value above 1e-6), the CDR3 was missing, or the read contained stop codons, out-of-frame junctions, or ambiguous translated residues. V3J clonotypes were defined as sequences sharing an identical inferred V gene, J gene, and CDR3 amino acid sequence. Percentage overlap between repertoires was calculated by dividing the number of shared unique clonotypes by the size of the smaller repertoire. Richness of each repertoire was evaluated using RTK rarefaction, the Chao1 estimator, and Recon v2.1 estimates of unobserved clonotypes. TCRdb mirrors the immuneACCESS table, restricted to in-frame sequences. Some clones are absent from its copies; in checked studies, under half trace to an unresolved V gene, and the reason for the others is unknown. V and J calls and clone size are as listed in that table; D and trimming were resolved from the DNA. Here the sample has about 520,000 clones; roughly 80% occur a single time. The ten largest clones take up 10% to 15% of the sample.

Sequenced input: PBMCs. This TCR derives from a woman between 40 and 50 years old in good health. Some clones in this sample may be carry-over from other donors' samples. The chain links TRBV19 with TRBJ2-7; 7 central nucleotides agree with TRBD1. The DNA sequence is as follows: TGTGCCAGTAGTATTGTAGGGGGCGCCTCCTACGAGCAGTACTTC. Translation gives CASSIVGGASYEQYF. Here the CDR3 is joined to the reference TRBV19 and TRBJ2-7 genes, and the full variable domain is: DGGITQSPKYLFRKEGQNVTLSCEQNLNHDAMYWYRQDPGQGLRLIYYSQIVNDFQKGDIAEGYSVSREKKESFPLTVTSAQKNPTAFYLCASSIVGGASYEQYFGPGTRLTVT.